This T cell receptor (beta chain) was captured in a study of cytomegalovirus exposure and HLA in healthy donors (dated by TCRdb to the late 2010s). Regarding the research as a whole: In an earlier analysis of approximately 640 of the donors, around 290 Gb of sequence data and 95 million to 130 million unique TCR beta sequences from 180 million or so T cells were reported. Of the 300 to 500 genotyped donors, 81% were placed in the genetic ancestry cluster associated with self-reported Caucasian donors. The study aimed to test whether cataloging public T cell receptors could reveal signatures of past pathogen exposure. The study used immunosequencing to profile the T cell repertoires of 666 subjects and linked those repertoires to cytomegalovirus serostatus. To study patterns of TCR occurrence, a later analysis re-analyzed previously published TCR beta repertoires from 666 donors and added high-resolution HLA genotyping. HLA typing covered class I and class II loci at four-digit resolution. Roughly 300 gigabases of sequencing data and around 87 million unique TCR sequences were included in an early release covering around 650 HLA-typed donors. To predict cytomegalovirus infection status, the study combined high-throughput TCR immunosequencing, statistical association of individual TCRs with disease status, and machine learning. Donor age, sex, ethnicity and CMV serostatus were compiled together with the repertoire data. The number of donors typed differed by locus, with about 629-640 for A, B, C, DRB1 and DQB1, 522 for DQA1, some 570 for DPA1, and some 470 for DPB1. All discovery cohort repertoires had been generated using a single sequencing platform. Roughly 5 DR-DQ haplotypes were handled as single units for association and clustering because linkage in the cohort was strong. Rather than drawing on any new phenotypic data, the later analysis identified candidate immune exposures from TCR beta sequences and the way those sequences occurred across donors. A later genetic analysis used genome-wide SNP genotypes for about 65% of the roughly 670 donors, treating that subset as a discovery cohort. A separate validation cohort of approximately 130 different subjects was used in addition to the approximately 670-subject first cohort. An earlier analysis of roughly 580 of the donors used high-throughput TCR beta sequencing to judge whether each TCR beta V gene segment behaved as functional or pseudogenic. Across roughly 420 genotyped donors of the cohort, an average of roughly 230,000 unique TCR beta nucleotide sequences per donor were sequenced, and roughly 18% of those sequences were non-productive. Results the study describes overall, beyond this receptor: A further reported finding was that TCR beta sequences accurately predicted the HLA-A and HLA-B alleles for most subjects in the first cohort. In this cohort, only TCR beta chains were sequenced, and detectable features were limited by the absence of alpha or paired-chain data. A later analysis found that most CMV-associated TCR beta chains appeared HLA-restricted, with HLA associations seemingly driven largely by CMV exposure. Because HLA typing was unavailable for some donors at each locus, only the typed subset was used in association tests. Broadly in line with IMGT annotations, most TCR beta V segments showed up in productive rearrangements about 90% or about 30% of the time in an earlier analysis of several hundred of the donors. When HLA alleles, especially DR and DQ, strongly co-occurred, attributing TCR associations to individual alleles was difficult. Cytomegalovirus status was reported to be diagnosed by the classifier with high specificity and sensitivity in both the original and validation cohorts. A total of roughly 160 TCR beta chains were listed by the study as associated with cytomegalovirus. Sequencing depth was assumed to be roughly uniform across donors in the presence/absence analyses, though that assumption may not hold. Specific HLA alleles were associated with 18,000 or so TCR beta sequences at a false discovery rate of 0.05 in a later analysis. A later analysis found that HLA-associated TCR beta chains were more clonally expanded and had lower generation probabilities than equally common non-associated chains. CMV serostatus was the only immune exposure information available for the cohort. In a later analysis, several top co-occurrence clusters were reported to appear linked to parvovirus B19, influenza, CMV and Epstein-Barr virus. Correlated functional status among segregating V segments might be attributable to linkage disequilibrium, but an unknown experimental factor could not be ruled out. In a later genetic analysis, fewer N-insertions in productive TCRs were reported among donors in an Asian-associated ancestry cluster than the approximately 630-donor mean. Roughly 17 rarely observed V segments, including chromosome 9 orphons, were excluded from the earlier analysis of several hundred of the donors because counts were too low. A cluster of highly shared sequence variants was judged likely to be a technical artifact of the sequencing pipeline. A few of the identified cytomegalovirus-associated TCR beta chains were confirmed in vitro to be specific for cytomegalovirus antigens. Most TCR sequences were seen in very few donors, while some public TCRs were found in many individuals. In a later analysis, the rate of TCR association differed among HLA loci, with DRB1 alleles having the most associated TCRs and HLA-C alleles having the fewest. An association between a missense DCLRE1C variant and V-gene and J-gene trimming of TCR beta chains was found in a later genetic analysis and replicated in an independent cohort. According to the authors, the approach could potentially be generalized to other disease states and immunological phenotypes. Some IMGT-functional V segments, including TRBV6-2 and TRBV6-3, could not be distinguished by the 87-base-pair reads and were therefore excluded.

Libraries were made using the immunoSEQ multiplex PCR assay. For the multiplex PCR, a mixture combining 60 forward primers for TCR Vbeta segments and 13 reverse primers for TCR Jbeta segments was used. A multiplex PCR assay on genomic DNA amplified the CDR3 region of rearranged TCR beta genes. The Illumina HiSeq System was used to sequence the amplified TCR beta libraries as 87-base-pair reads. For the original study's pipeline: A later analysis tallied around 87 million unique TCR beta chains across the 666 repertoires, and about 10 million of those chains were shared by two or more donors. Raw reads were error-corrected and collapsed into unique sequences with a nearest-neighbor algorithm that merged closely related sequences to remove PCR and sequencing errors. Alignment of CDR3 sequences to IMGT reference sequences was used to assign V, D and J gene segments. For a sequence to be retained, a match of at least six nucleotides to both a V gene segment and a J gene segment was required. Rearrangements were classified as productive when the CDR3 lacked stop codons and remained in frame with V and J, and all other rearrangements were classified as non-productive. Following IMGT convention, CDR3 was defined as the stretch from the second conserved V-encoded cysteine to the conserved J-encoded phenylalanine. In an earlier analysis of roughly 580 of the donors, sequences lacking an unambiguous match to a single V gene segment were excluded. In an earlier analysis of 587 of the donors, V segments were called functional above 56.7% productive rearrangements and were called segregating when the between-donor standard deviation exceeded 5%. To diagnose cytomegalovirus status from the catalog of TCR beta chain sequences, a statistical classification framework was built. In a later analysis, V and J genes were assigned by comparing TCR nucleotide sequences against IMGT/GENE-DB human TR gene sequences. A later analysis assigned CDR3 sequences and most-parsimonious VDJ recombination scenarios with the TCRdist pipeline. A later analysis defined each TCR beta chain by its CDR3 amino acid sequence plus V-gene family, and excluded reads lacking a unique V-gene family. To address suspected cross-contamination and a sequencing artifact, a later analysis removed several hundred highly shared, low-generation-probability nucleotide sequences. In a later analysis, a clonal expansion index was calculated for each public chain from normalized within-repertoire ranks of inferred template counts. In a later analysis, generation probabilities were computed with a VDJ recombination model fitted to out-of-frame rearrangements, and the resulting probabilities were checked against IGoR. Hypergeometric tests were used in a later analysis to score TCR-TCR, TCR-HLA and TCR-CMV co-occurrence, with a repertoire-size bias correction applied to the TCR pairs. A later analysis estimated false discovery rates by permuting HLA or CMV assignments 20 times. A later analysis grouped co-occurring TCRs with DBSCAN, adding TCRdist sequence similarity when clustering within HLA-allele-positive subsets. Repertoires with fewer than 30,000 or more than 120,000 public chains, plus five repertoires with anomalous nucleotide sharing, were excluded from co-occurrence clustering. TCRdb re-hosts the immuneACCESS table, in-frame sequences only. Its copies lack some clones; in the studies checked, an unresolved V gene accounts for under half of them, and the cause for the rest is not known. V and J calls and clone size are those listed in that table; D and trimming were worked out from the DNA. The sample contains about 140,000 clones, just under 80% of them found a single time. The ten largest clones take up about 4.3% of the sample.

Including the terminal cysteine and phenylalanine, the CDR3 comprises 16 residues. Only the CDR3 DNA stays, 48 bases, in frame from base 1. V is clipped by 1 base and J by 3 bases, and the sequence between their germline boundaries is 16 bases long. CDR1 is given as MGHRA and CDR2 as YSYEKL, both from the germline V gene. A note on this clone: Its target antigen remains unknown. Base qualities are not at hand, and no much larger clone is one base apart.

In total, approximately 690 healthy bone marrow donors made up the cohort. At the time of sampling, all cohort members were nominally healthy, though unrecorded immune exposures were likely present. CMV serostatus was recorded as positive for about 300 and negative for about 50% of the 666 cohort members, whereas no CMV serostatus was recorded for the donor in question. Every donor gave a peripheral blood sample, and the peripheral blood mononuclear cells from that sample were used for TCR beta sequencing. Genomic DNA was extracted from the blood cell samples with the Qiagen DNeasy Blood Extraction Kit.

The rearranged segments are TRBV4-1 and TRBJ2-7; TRBD1 might be the D gene, on 6 matching bases. The clonotype originates from a man younger than 45 in good health. Sequencing was performed on PBMCs. DNA sequence: TGCGCCAGCAGCCAAGTAGGGGACACCGGGTTCTACGAGCAGTACTTC. It is translated as CASSQVGDTGFYEQYF.